This TCR beta chain emerged from a study of shared clonotypes between healthy human individuals. The study, taken as a whole, reports: Sharing across four donors was highest in naive CD4 (around 5%) and lowest in memory CD8 (around 0.4%). Clonotypes shared by all four donors outscored non-shared clonotypes in generation probability. The sole specimen, blood, was sampled, and tissue repertoires likely differ.

About this clone: Its specificity is not known.

TCRdb keeps only in-frame clones here, not all; method: immunoSEQ multiplex PCR. Of approximately 2,000,000 clones detected, roughly 93% appear once; the ten largest clones hold around 1.7%. Trimming shortened V by 2 bases and J by 4 bases, and 21 bases separated the two germline ends. The CDR3 is made up of 18 amino acids. From germline, CDR1 is LNHDA and CDR2 SQIVND (reference sequence). Naive-designated CD8 cells lacked CD45RO, were positively enriched for CCR7, and omitted terminally differentiated effector memory CD45RA+ cells. The sample taken for sequencing was naive CD8+ T cells from PBMCs. The sequence came from a man between 18 and 29 years old in good health. Some clones in this sample may be carry-over from other donors' samples. The V gene is TRBV19, the J gene TRBJ2-1; D may be TRBD2 (7 bases). The CDR3 bases are TGTGCCAGTAGTATACGGGGGGCGCCGATCCCTCGGTACAATGAGCAGTTCTTC. Protein: CASSIRGAPIPRYNEQFF.